This record covers a single T cell receptor (beta chain). Its specificity is unknown. This sample is part of a study of T cell responses to AZD1222 COVID-19 vaccine. Study outcomes and limitations: Spike-specific TCR breadth and depth went up after people got two AZD1222 doses. The donor group comprised mostly white British people and more females; the analysis possibly underestimated clonal diversity.

The method was immunoSEQ multiplex PCR; TCRdb's version includes in-frame clones alone and lacks a portion of them. The sample carries around 91,000 clones, 88% recorded once. J gave up 7 bases and V 5 bases, and 10 bases lay outside the gene matches. Germline lookup yields CDR1 ENHRY and CDR2 SYGVKD. The CDR3 runs 15 residues. Sample: peripheral blood, taken on day 0 of AZD1222 vaccination. This sequence was found in an adult in good health. V usage is TRBV10-3 and J usage is TRBJ1-2; TRBD1 agrees at 10 bases. The CDR3 nucleotides are TGTGCCATCAGTACCTCCGGGACAGGGGTAGTTGGCTACACCTTC. It is translated as CAISTSGTGVVGYTF.